This is a list of T cell receptor beta chains from one sample in a study of blood T cell repertoires in COVID-19. Data came from immunoSEQ multiplex PCR; TCRdb stores just in-frame clones and leaves some out. The sample carries around 310,000 clones, over 85% recorded once. Sample: PBMCs or T cells enriched from blood (not recorded which). Receptors were obtained from a woman in her twenties or thirties who had recovered from COVID-19. Each CDR3 is given with its conserved first and last residue. D genes are given only for firm matches. Only some rows state a clone size, as once, few, many or a class for expanded clones.

CDR3nt	CDR3aa	d_gene	abundance	v_gene	j_gene
TGTGCCAGCAGCTTAGATATGGGACAGGGGGCAAGCACCATATATTTT	CASSLDMGQGASTIYF	TRBD1	.	TRBV11-2	TRBJ1-3
TGTGCCAGCAGTACACCGGGACAGGTATTCTACAGCTCTGGAAACACCATATATTTT	CASSTPGQVFYSSGNTIYF	TRBD1	few	TRBV28	TRBJ1-3
TGTGCCAGTAGCACGACAGGCGATGGATCACCCCTCCACTTT	CASSTTGDGSPLHF	.	.	TRBV19	TRBJ1-6
TGTGCCAGCAGCCAATCATGGACAGGGGCAGATGAAAAACTGTTTTTT	CASSQSWTGADEKLFF	TRBD1	.	TRBV3-1/TRBV3-2	TRBJ1-4
TGTGCCAGTAGTATAGAGGAGAATCAGCCCCAGCATTTT	CASSIEENQPQHF	.	.	TRBV19	TRBJ1-5
TGTGCCAGCTCACTAACGAATCAGGGCTACGAGCAGTACTTC	CASSLTNQGYEQYF	.	.	TRBV18	TRBJ2-7
TGTGCCAGCAGCTTGGGACCGGGAGGGAACTACGAGCAGTACTTC	CASSLGPGGNYEQYF	TRBD2	.	TRBV5-4	TRBJ2-7
TGCGCCAGCAGCCAAGAAAACAGGGTGCTCGCCAAAAACATTCAGTACTTC	CASSQENRVLAKNIQYF	.	.	TRBV4-3	TRBJ2-4
TGTGCCAGCAATCCATTCGACAGGCCTCAAGAGACCCAGTACTTC	CASNPFDRPQETQYF	.	.	TRBV21-1	TRBJ2-5
TGTGCCTGGAGTGTACGGGGGGACACTGAAGCTTTCTTT	CAWSVRGDTEAFF	.	.	TRBV30	TRBJ1-1
TGTGCCAGCAGCGTATCGGGAGCCTTAACTAATGAAAAACTGTTTTTT	CASSVSGALTNEKLFF	.	.	TRBV9	TRBJ1-4
TGTGCCAGCAACACAGGGAACTCCTACGAGCAGTACTTC	CASNTGNSYEQYF	.	once	TRBV6-1	TRBJ2-7
TGTGCCAGCAGCCCTCCGGGGGGGAACTATGGCTACACCTTC	CASSPPGGNYGYTF	.	once	TRBV9	TRBJ1-2
TGTGCCAGCAGTGAGGGACTAGCGGGAAGGGTCGATGAGCAGTTCTTC	CASSEGLAGRVDEQFF	TRBD2	.	TRBV6-1	TRBJ2-1
TGTGCCAGCAGCACCGGACATTCAGGAAACACCATATATTTT	CASSTGHSGNTIYF	.	.	TRBV13	TRBJ1-3
TGTGCCAGCAGTTTATGGGGCCCTATGAACACTGAAGCTTTCTTT	CASSLWGPMNTEAFF	.	.	TRBV28	TRBJ1-1
TGTGCCAGCAGTTACTCGACGCCCCAGGATGGCTACACCTTC	CASSYSTPQDGYTF	.	.	TRBV6-5	TRBJ1-2
TGTGCCACCAGCAGGGGACTAGCGGGAGCCGGGGAGCTGTTTTTT	CATSRGLAGAGELFF	TRBD2	.	TRBV15	TRBJ2-2
TGTGCCAGCAGTGAGAACACCGGAAACACCATATATTTT	CASSENTGNTIYF	.	.	TRBV6-4	TRBJ1-3
TGTGCCAGCAGCTTAGCGCCGAACACTGAAGCTTTCTTT	CASSLAPNTEAFF	.	.	TRBV7-3	TRBJ1-1
TGTGCCAGCAGGTCGTTGGAAGGAGATCAGCCCCAGCATTTT	CASRSLEGDQPQHF	.	.	TRBV6-5	TRBJ1-5
TGTGCCAGCAGTTCGACTAATAGACACGAAAAACTGTTTTTT	CASSSTNRHEKLFF	.	.	TRBV6-5	TRBJ1-4
TGTGCCAGCCGACAGGGGGCTTCCCACGAGCAGTACTTC	CASRQGASHEQYF	TRBD1	.	TRBV6-5	TRBJ2-7
TGTGCCAGCAGCCCGGGGAGATACACTGAAGCTTTCTTT	CASSPGRYTEAFF	.	once	TRBV12-3/TRBV12-4	TRBJ1-1
TGCGCCAGCAGCTTGTTACCCGGCGACATTAAGTTCTTC	CASSLLPGDIKFF	.	.	TRBV5-1	TRBJ2-1
TGTGCCAGCTACTATGTTACAGGGCGCACTGAAGCTTTCTTT	CASYYVTGRTEAFF	.	.	TRBV28	TRBJ1-1
TGTGCCAGCAGCTGGTTGCCCGGGACAGGGGGTGGGGCACTCACTGAAGCTTTCTTT	CASSWLPGTGGGALTEAFF	TRBD1	.	TRBV5-4	TRBJ1-1
TGTGCCATCAGCCCCCCTCCAGGGGACTATGGCTACACCTTC	CAISPPPGDYGYTF	.	.	TRBV10-3	TRBJ1-2
TGTGCCAGCAGTTACCGGGACAGTAGGAACATTCAGTACTTC	CASSYRDSRNIQYF	TRBD1	once	TRBV6-5	TRBJ2-4
TGTGCCAGCAGCTTACGGGCGGGAGCTTTCTTT	CASSLRAGAFF	.	few	TRBV13	TRBJ1-1
TGTGCCAGCAGTGATCAGGGGCCTATAGACACTGAAGCTTTCTTT	CASSDQGPIDTEAFF	.	.	TRBV6-1	TRBJ1-1
TGTGCCAGCAGCGCCCCAGAGGATGTCCAAGAGACCCAGTACTTC	CASSAPEDVQETQYF	.	few	TRBV5-4	TRBJ2-5
TGCGCCAGCAGCTTGGGGGGGGGCGCCTCGCGACTCAACTATGGCTACACCTTC	CASSLGGGASRLNYGYTF	.	.	TRBV5-1	TRBJ1-2
TGTGCCAGCAGTTCAACGGGTCAACATATCTTC	CASSSTGQHIF	.	few	TRBV6-5	TRBJ2-7
TGTGCCAGCAGCTCAATTCTTAGGGGGAGCTCCTACAATGAGCAGTTCTTC	CASSSILRGSSYNEQFF	.	.	TRBV5-4	TRBJ2-1
TGTGCCAGCAGTTTAGCTAGCGGGAGTAGGTACGAGCAGTACTTC	CASSLASGSRYEQYF	TRBD2	.	TRBV27	TRBJ2-7
TGTGCCAGCAGTCGTAGGTACCAGGGGGGACCTGAAGCTTTCTTT	CASSRRYQGGPEAFF	TRBD1	.	TRBV9	TRBJ1-1
TGTGCCAGCGATCCCACGGGGACTAGCGGCACCTACGAGCAGTACTTC	CASDPTGTSGTYEQYF	TRBD2	few	TRBV19	TRBJ2-7
TGTGCCAGCAGCTCGGAACCCGACGCGGTCCATGGCTACACCTTC	CASSSEPDAVHGYTF	.	.	TRBV5-4	TRBJ1-2
TGTGCCAGCAGCTCTAGCGGGAGGCTATACGCGAACACCGGGGAGCTGTTTTTT	CASSSSGRLYANTGELFF	TRBD2	.	TRBV13	TRBJ2-2
TGTGCCACCAGCAGGGGACTAGCTTTAGCTTCCGGGGAGCTGTTTTTT	CATSRGLALASGELFF	TRBD2	.	TRBV15	TRBJ2-2
TGTGCCAGCAGTTTATCTCGGGGGATTGAGCAGTACTTC	CASSLSRGIEQYF	.	.	TRBV27	TRBJ2-7
TGTGCCAGCAGCAAAACATCCGGGACTAGCGGGTATTTT	CASSKTSGTSGYF	TRBD2	once	TRBV6-5	TRBJ2-3
TGTGCCAGCAGTAACCTAGCGGGAGGGAGCACCGGGGAGCTGTTTTTT	CASSNLAGGSTGELFF	TRBD2	many	TRBV6-4	TRBJ2-2
TGTGCCAGTAGTATATATGCAGGGGGCGAGGGCTGGCAGCCCCAGCATTTT	CASSIYAGGEGWQPQHF	TRBD1	once	TRBV19	TRBJ1-5
TGTGCCAGCAGCGTAGCAGGGCCCAACGATAATTCACCCCTCCACTTT	CASSVAGPNDNSPLHF	.	.	TRBV9	TRBJ1-6
TGTGCCAGCAGCGCGGAGGGAAGCGGGGTTCTCTCCTACGAGCAGTACTTC	CASSAEGSGVLSYEQYF	TRBD2	.	TRBV5-6	TRBJ2-7
TGCGCCAGCAGCCCCCCGGGGGGTCCCGGGGAGCTGTTTTTT	CASSPPGGPGELFF	TRBD2	.	TRBV5-1	TRBJ2-2
TGTGCCAGCAGCTTAGATCATGTTAGCGGGAGGGCCAATGAGCAGTTCTTC	CASSLDHVSGRANEQFF	TRBD2	.	TRBV11-2	TRBJ2-1
TGTGCCAGCAGCCAAGATTCAGGGGGTCTGGATGGCTACACCTTC	CASSQDSGGLDGYTF	TRBD1	once	TRBV4-2	TRBJ1-2
TGTGCCAGTAGTATCACCCGGACTCATGCCCCGAATGAGCAGTTCTTC	CASSITRTHAPNEQFF	.	.	TRBV19	TRBJ2-1
TGTGCCATCAGCCCACTAGCGGGAGGCTACAATGAGCAGTTCTTC	CAISPLAGGYNEQFF	TRBD2	.	TRBV10-3	TRBJ2-1